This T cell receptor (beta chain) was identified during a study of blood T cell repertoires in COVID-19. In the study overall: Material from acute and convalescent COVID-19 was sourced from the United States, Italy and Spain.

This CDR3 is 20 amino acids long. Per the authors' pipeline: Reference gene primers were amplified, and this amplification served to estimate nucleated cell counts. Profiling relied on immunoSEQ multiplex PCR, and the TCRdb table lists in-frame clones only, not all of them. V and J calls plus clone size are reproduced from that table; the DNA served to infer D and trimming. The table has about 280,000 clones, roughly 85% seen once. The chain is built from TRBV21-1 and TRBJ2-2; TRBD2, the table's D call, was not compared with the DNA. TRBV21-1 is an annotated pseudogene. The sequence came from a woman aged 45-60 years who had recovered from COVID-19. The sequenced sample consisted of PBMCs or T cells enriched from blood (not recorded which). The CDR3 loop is CASSNAAGTSGRHNTGELFF. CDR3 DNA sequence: TGTGCCAGCAGCAACGCGGCCGGGACTAGCGGGAGGCACAACACCGGGGAGCTGTTTTTT.